The clone carrying this T cell receptor (beta chain) was recorded many times. This entry is derived from a study of early T cells in non-severe SARS-CoV-2 infection. On the study more broadly: RNA in bulk from unsorted whole blood was sequenced, and chains were unpaired.

Molecules of cDNA were individually given unique molecular identifiers that were attached to them. One entry per CDR3 protein, called by TCRdb with MiXCR from the 5' RACE reads. The sample has 45,000 to 75,000 distinct CDR3 sequences, approximately 9% seen once; the top ten hold approximately 16%. There are 16 residues in the CDR3. V was trimmed by 0 bases and J by 1 base, leaving 11 bases between them. Germline V gene sequence: CDR1 LGHDT, CDR2 YNNKEL (reference sequence). Sequencing was done on a sample of whole blood. This rearrangement joins TRBV3-1 to TRBJ2-3, with D unclear. This receptor was taken from an adult who was a healthcare worker with PCR-confirmed SARS-CoV-2 infection or an uninfected control (not recorded which). The chain's CDR3 is CASSQELGYGTDTQYF. The CDR3 region has the DNA TGTGCCAGCAGCCAAGAGTTGGGTTACGGCACAGATACGCAGTATTTT.